This entry lists 20 T cell receptor beta chains sequenced from one sample in a study of T cell responses to AZD1222 COVID-19 vaccine. Some clones are missing from TCRdb's copy, which holds only in-frame ones; the method was immunoSEQ multiplex PCR. This table has around 80,000 clones, approximately 90% appearing once. The sequenced sample was peripheral blood, obtained 28 days after the second AZD1222 dose. These receptors were taken from an adult who received the AZD1222 COVID-19 vaccine.

J is TRBJ1-4 and V is TRBV4-1; D gene uncertain. The CDR3 runs to 14 residues. V lost 1 base, J lost 4 bases, and 7 bases lay in between. Germline-derived CDR1 and CDR2 are MGHRA and YSYEKL. The CDR3 sequence is CASSQGGINEKLFF. Here the CDR3 DNA reads TGCGCCAGCAGCCAAGGGGGAATTAATGAAAAACTGTTTTTT.

The chain links TRBV9 to TRBJ2-1; D may be TRBD2 (5 bases). Germline V gene lookup returns CDR1 SGDLS and CDR2 YYNGEE. The CDR3 runs 15 residues. V was clipped by 0 bases and J by 0 bases, with 7 bases between them. In nucleotides, the CDR3 is TGTGCCAGCAGCGTAGTAGCGAACTCCTACAATGAGCAGTTCTTC. The encoded protein is CASSVVANSYNEQFF.

The V and J genes are TRBV5-1 and TRBJ1-6; D not certain. The germline V gene encodes CDR1 SGHRS and CDR2 YFSETQ. This CDR3 comprises 13 residues. Trimming took off 0 bases at V and 10 bases at J, with 8 bases between the two ends. The chain's CDR3 is CASSLVVGSPLHF. CDR3 coding DNA: TGCGCCAGCAGCTTGGTAGTCGGGTCACCCCTCCACTTT. Drawing the rest from reference TRBV5-1 and TRBJ1-6, the complete variable domain is KAGVTQTPRYLIKTRGQQVTLSCSPISGHRSVSWYQQTPGQGLQFLFEYFSETQRNKGNFPGRFSGRQFSNSRSEMNVSTLELGDSALYLCASSLVVGSPLHFGNGTRLTVT.

The CDR3: CASSLFSGDENQPQHF. The CDR3 nucleotides read TGTGCCAGCAGTTTATTCTCAGGGGACGAGAATCAGCCCCAGCATTTT. The V gene is TRBV28, the J gene TRBJ1-5; tentatively, D is TRBD1 (6 bases). The V gene lost 1 base and the J gene lost 4 bases, with 14 bases spanning the gap. The CDR3 has 16 residues. From germline, CDR1 is MDHEN and CDR2 SYDVKM. The full variable domain, completed using reference TRBV28 and TRBJ1-5, is DVKVTQSSRYLVKRTGEKVFLECVQDMDHENMFWYRQDPGLGLRLIYFSYDVKMKEKGDIPEGYSVSREKKERFSLILESASTNQTSMYLCASSLFSGDENQPQHFGDGTRLSIL.

The table lists this clone with a count of one. The chain recombines TRBV9 with TRBJ1-5, with a tentative D call TRBD1 (6 bases). The length of the CDR3 is 20 residues. The V and J ends lost 4 bases and 2 bases respectively, with 28 bases between them. The V gene's germline CDR1 is SGDLS and CDR2 YYNGEE. In DNA form, the CDR3 reads TGTGCCAGCAGCCAACACCCCGGGCAGGGGAACTCAGGGGGCAATCAGCCCCAGCATTTT. Protein: CASSQHPGQGNSGGNQPQHF.

The chain joins TRBV5-1 to TRBJ1-1, with TRBD1 matching over 7 bases. Germline V gene sequence: CDR1 SGHRS, CDR2 YFSETQ. Trimming at V came to 3 bases and at J to 0 bases, leaving 2 bases not matched to a gene. CDR3 length: 14 residues. The CDR3, as DNA: TGCGCCAGCAGCTGGGACAGTATGAACACTGAAGCTTTCTTT. Protein sequence: CASSWDSMNTEAFF.

The V and J genes are TRBV30 and TRBJ2-7; possibly TRBD2 for D (5 bases). The germline V gene encodes CDR1 GTSNPN and CDR2 SVGIG (reference sequence). The CDR3 is 12 residues long. Trimming shortened V by 2 bases and J by 6 bases, and 11 bases separated the two germline ends. CDR3 bases: TGTGCCTGGAGTTTCGGGGTCCGCGAGCAGTACTTC. Its translation: CAWSFGVREQYF.

The V gene is TRBV5-1, the J gene TRBJ1-5; 7 bases align to TRBD1. The CDR3 has 15 amino acids. CDR1 and CDR2 from the germline V gene are SGHRS and YFSETQ. Trimming removed 1 base from V and 5 bases from J; junction bases left unmatched: 6. Written as DNA, the CDR3 is TGCGCCAGCAGCTTGCGGACAGGTGCCGATCAGCCCCAGCATTTT. Residues: CASSLRTGADQPQHF.

The chain has TRBV2 and TRBJ1-2; maybe TRBD1 (6 bases). V shed 6 bases and J shed 5 bases, with 10 bases lying between them. Germline V gives CDR1 SNHLY, CDR2 FYNNEI. The CDR3 runs 12 residues. As DNA, the CDR3 is TGTGCCAGCAGACCCGGACAGTATGGCTACACCTTC. Its protein is CASRPGQYGYTF.

The J gene is TRBJ1-5, the V gene TRBV28; the D is unclear. The germline CDR1 and CDR2 sequences are MDHEN and SYDVKM. The CDR3 is 13 amino acids. V lost 3 bases and J lost 7, with 10 bases in between. The CDR3 nucleotides are TGTGCCAGCAGTTTTACGGTCCAACAGCCCCAGCATTTT. Residues: CASSFTVQQPQHF.

This clone was detected once. The chain links TRBV19 to TRBJ1-1; 7 nucleotides align to TRBD1. The CDR3 spans 14 residues. Unmatched junction bases numbered 9, after V lost 5 bases and J lost 6 bases. The germline CDR1 and CDR2 sequences are LNHDA and SQIVND (reference sequence). The CDR3 region has the DNA TGTGCCAGTAGTCCGGGACAGCTAACATCTGAAGCTTTCTTT. Its protein product is CASSPGQLTSEAFF.

The chain couples TRBV27 to TRBJ2-1; 10 nucleotides match TRBD2. Trimming took 6 bases from V and 4 from J; bases not matched to a gene: 6. The length of the CDR3 is 15 residues. Germline V CDR1 and CDR2: MNHEY, SMNVEV (reference sequence). DNA for the CDR3: TGTGCCAGCAGAAATGGACTAGCGGAGTACAATGAGCAGTTCTTC. Amino acids: CASRNGLAEYNEQFF.

This rearrangement joins TRBV6-5 to TRBJ2-1, with D possibly being TRBD1 (5 bases). The CDR3 sequence is 13 residues long. The germline CDR1 and CDR2 sequences are MNHEY and SVGAGI. V lost 6 bases and J 8 bases, leaving 14 bases between the germline ends. The CDR3 loop is CASSLKWGDEQFF. In DNA, the CDR3 is TGTGCCAGCAGCCTCAAATGGGGCGATGAGCAGTTCTTC.

The chain uses TRBV3-1 (or the pseudogene TRBV3-2) and TRBJ1-5; a possible D gene is TRBD1 (5 bases). Germline V gene lookup returns CDR1 LGHDT and CDR2 YNNKEL (reference sequence). Trimming shortened V by 5 bases and J by 6 bases, and 11 bases separated the two germline ends. The CDR3 spans 13 residues. The CDR3: CASSYGGGQPQHF. CDR3 nucleotide sequence: TGTGCCAGCAGCTACGGGGGGGGTCAGCCCCAGCATTTT.

This clone was counted a single time. The gene calls are TRBV7-6 and TRBJ2-7; D might be TRBD1 (6 bases). Germline assignment: CDR1 SGHVS and CDR2 FNYEAQ. CDR3 length: 14 amino acids. V was trimmed by 5 bases and J by 5 bases, leaving 16 bases between them. The CDR3 coding sequence is TGTGCCAGCAGCCTAAATACAGGGAAGGACGAGCAGTACTTC. Encoded protein: CASSLNTGKDEQYF.

The chain joins TRBV5-1 to TRBJ2-7, with 10 bases fitting TRBD2. J lost 4 bases, V lost 0 bases, and 4 bases had no gene match. Germline V gene lookup returns CDR1 SGHRS and CDR2 YFSETQ. This CDR3 is built from 15 residues. The CDR3 sequence is CASSLVSSGSYEQYF. For the CDR3, the DNA is TGCGCCAGCAGCTTGGTTTCTAGCGGGAGTTACGAGCAGTACTTC.

The sample holds one count of this clone. The CDR3 sequence is CASSEVGTGLSGANVLTF. For the CDR3, the DNA is TGTGCCAGCAGTGAAGTTGGGACAGGCCTCTCTGGGGCCAACGTCCTGACTTTC. The chain joins TRBV6-1 to TRBJ2-6; TRBD1 matches at 8 bases. CDR1 and CDR2 from the germline V gene are MNHNS and SASEGT. The CDR3 has 18 amino acids. Germline trimming cut 1 base from V and 0 bases from J; bases unmatched to any gene: 5.

V gene TRBV7-9 combines with J gene TRBJ2-5; perhaps TRBD2 as D (6 bases). The V gene lost 5 bases and the J gene lost 5 bases, with 12 bases spanning the gap. Per germline, CDR1 SEHNR and CDR2 FQNEAQ (reference sequence). The CDR3 runs to 13 residues. In DNA form, the CDR3 reads TGTGCCAGCAGCGCGCAGGGACTGGAGACCCAGTACTTC. Its protein is CASSAQGLETQYF.

This clone has just one count. The chain links TRBV4-1 to TRBJ1-5, with D possibly TRBD1 on 6 matching bases. Germline CDR1 MGHRA, CDR2 YSYEKL. Trimming cost V 4 bases and J 4 bases, with 11 bases left between them. There are 14 residues in the CDR3. Here the CDR3 DNA reads TGCGCCAGCAGCCCCGACAGGTGGAATCAGCCCCAGCATTTT. Residues: CASSPDRWNQPQHF.

The genes are TRBV28 and TRBJ1-1, with D unresolved. Trimming removed 2 bases at V and 4 bases at J, with 11 bases between. This CDR3 has 14 amino acids. Germline CDR1 is MDHEN and CDR2 is SYDVKM. CDR3 coding DNA: TGTGCCAGCAGTTTAGACCCCATAAGCACTGAAGCTTTCTTT. Its protein is CASSLDPISTEAFF.